These T cell receptor beta chains were read from a single sample in a study of cytomegalovirus exposure and HLA in healthy donors. TCRdb's table, derived via immunoSEQ multiplex PCR, lists solely in-frame clones and lacks some. Counted here are 120,000 to 150,000 clones, about 75% occurring once; the ten biggest clones make up approximately 0.66%. Sequencing was performed on PBMCs. The source of these receptors is a male donor in good health and CMV-seronegative. CDR3s include the opening cysteine and the closing phenylalanine or tryptophan. Each record gives: D gene, J gene, V gene, clone size, CDR3 protein, CDR3 DNA. The D gene is left open where the match is weak. Clone size is shown for a subset of rows, as once, few, many or a class of expanded clone.

>-|TRBJ2-2|TRBV6-5|-
CASRRTAGELFF
TGTGCCAGCAGGCGGACAGCCGGGGAGCTGTTTTTT
>-|TRBJ2-5|TRBV30|-
CAWSAPGTSQETQYF
TGTGCCTGGAGTGCCCCCGGGACTTCCCAAGAGACCCAGTACTTC
>TRBD2|TRBJ2-3|TRBV7-2|-
CASSLAAGGTDTQYF
TGTGCCAGCAGCTTAGCAGCGGGGGGGACAGATACGCAGTATTTT
>TRBD2|TRBJ2-5|TRBV11-2|-
CASSLPRSGGYGETQYF
TGTGCCAGCAGCTTACCCCGTAGCGGGGGTTACGGAGAGACCCAGTACTTC
>TRBD2|TRBJ2-1|TRBV4-1|-
CASSQAGGPIFEQFF
TGCGCCAGCAGCCAAGCGGGGGGGCCAATCTTTGAGCAGTTCTTC
>TRBD1|TRBJ1-2|TRBV5-8|-
CASSKRQGRNYGYTF
TGTGCCAGCAGCAAGAGACAGGGGCGGAACTATGGCTACACCTTC
>-|TRBJ1-3|TRBV19|-
CASSMGGSGNTIYF
TGTGCCAGTAGTATGGGAGGCTCTGGAAACACCATATATTTT
>TRBD1|TRBJ2-1|TRBV7-2|-
CASSLDSGDRGHEQFF
TGTGCCAGCAGCTTAGATTCTGGGGACAGGGGCCATGAGCAGTTCTTC
>TRBD2|TRBJ2-3|TRBV5-4|-
CASSLGGLAGGVTQYF
TGTGCCAGCAGCTTGGGGGGACTAGCGGGGGGGGTTACGCAGTATTTT
>TRBD2|TRBJ2-7|TRBV7-9|-
CSSSFPPSGSSYEQYF
TGTTCCAGCAGCTTTCCCCCTAGCGGGAGCTCCTACGAGCAGTACTTC
>TRBD1|TRBJ2-7|TRBV29-1|-
CSVESGDSPYEQYF
TGCAGCGTTGAAAGTGGGGACAGTCCCTACGAGCAGTACTTC
>TRBD1|TRBJ1-1|TRBV5-6|-
CASSLIGGRMNTEAFF
TGTGCCAGCAGCTTGATAGGGGGCAGAATGAACACTGAAGCTTTCTTT
>-|TRBJ1-2|TRBV7-2|-
CASSPGQFYGYTF
TGTGCCAGCAGCCCTGGACAGTTCTATGGCTACACCTTC
>TRBD1|TRBJ1-1|TRBV5-1|-
CASSLGQGLATEAFF
TGCGCCAGCAGCTTGGGACAGGGTTTGGCCACTGAAGCTTTCTTT
>TRBD2|TRBJ2-7|TRBV6-6|once
CASSRSSGSTYEQYF
TGTGCCAGCAGCCGATCTAGCGGGAGTACGTACGAGCAGTACTTC
>TRBD2|TRBJ2-1|TRBV2|once
CASSIREVEQFF
TGTGCCAGCAGTATACGGGAGGTTGAGCAGTTCTTC
>TRBD1|TRBJ2-5|TRBV7-8|-
CASSKTGDLETQYF
TGTGCCAGCAGCAAGACAGGGGATTTAGAGACCCAGTACTTC
>-|TRBJ1-1|TRBV12-5|-
CASGSVQGGTEAFF
TGTGCTAGTGGTTCGGTCCAGGGAGGGACTGAAGCTTTCTTT
>-|TRBJ1-2|TRBV19|-
CASIDSPAERYGYTF
TGTGCCAGTATTGACAGCCCGGCGGAGCGCTATGGCTACACCTTC
>TRBD1|TRBJ2-5|TRBV5-1|-
CASSLEGQGLETQYF
TGCGCCAGCAGCTTGGAGGGACAGGGATTGGAGACCCAGTACTTC
>-|TRBJ2-1|TRBV30|-
CAWRQDRDNEQFF
TGTGCCTGGAGACAGGACAGAGACAATGAGCAGTTCTTC
>-|TRBJ1-5|TRBV29-1|-
CSVEDEGSMGLQHF
TGCAGCGTTGAAGATGAAGGGTCCATGGGGCTCCAGCATTTT
>TRBD1|TRBJ2-1|TRBV7-9|-
CASSLRDRGRNEQFF
TGTGCCAGCAGCTTACGGGACAGGGGGCGGAATGAGCAGTTCTTC
>TRBD1|TRBJ2-6|TRBV6-1|few
CASSGFPGTVKGANVLTF
TGTGCCAGCAGTGGCTTCCCCGGGACAGTAAAGGGGGCCAACGTCCTGACTTTC
>-|TRBJ2-5|TRBV29-1|-
CSVAPRLQETQYF
TGCAGCGTGGCCCCCAGGCTCCAAGAGACCCAGTACTTC
>-|TRBJ2-5|TRBV15|-
CATSLTIGGETQYF
TGTGCCACCAGCTTAACAATAGGAGGAGAGACCCAGTACTTC
>TRBD2|TRBJ2-2|TRBV6-5|once
CASSYLADTGELFF
TGTGCCAGCAGTTACCTAGCGGACACCGGGGAGCTGTTTTTT
>TRBD2|TRBJ2-5|TRBV30|-
CAWSSGLAGQETQYF
TGTGCCTGGAGTTCCGGACTAGCGGGACAAGAGACCCAGTACTTC
>-|TRBJ1-1|TRBV5-1|-
CASSANWQSEAFF
TGCGCCAGCAGCGCCAATTGGCAATCTGAAGCTTTCTTT
>-|TRBJ1-1|TRBV9|-
CASRTEGPNTEAFF
TGTGCCAGCAGGACGGAGGGACCAAACACTGAAGCTTTCTTT
>-|TRBJ1-2|TRBV10-3|-
CAISESTGISSGYTF
TGTGCCATCAGTGAGTCAACAGGGATATCATCTGGCTACACCTTC
>-|TRBJ1-4|TRBV5-1|-
CASRPGRGMTNEKLFF
TGCGCCAGCCGCCCGGGGAGGGGTATGACTAATGAAAAACTGTTTTTT
>-|TRBJ1-1|TRBV18|-
CASSPTGTTLNTEAFF
TGTGCCAGCTCACCAACTGGGACAACCTTGAACACTGAAGCTTTCTTT
>-|TRBJ1-1|TRBV19|once
CASSIVRGDTEAFF
TGTGCCAGTAGTATAGTACGGGGGGACACTGAAGCTTTCTTT
>TRBD1|TRBJ1-1|TRBV11-2|-
CASSLGGGMNTEAFF
TGTGCCAGCAGCCTAGGGGGCGGCATGAACACTGAAGCTTTCTTT
>-|TRBJ2-1|TRBV6-6|-
CASSYSEGGEQFF
TGTGCCAGCAGTTACTCGGAAGGCGGGGAGCAGTTCTTC
>TRBD1|TRBJ2-3|TRBV29-1|-
CSVEPQGQDTQYF
TGCAGCGTTGAACCACAGGGGCAAGATACGCAGTATTTT
>-|TRBJ2-3|TRBV11-2|-
CASSARGSALPSDTQYF
TGTGCCAGCAGCGCGAGAGGGAGCGCGCTACCCTCAGATACGCAGTATTTT
>TRBD1|TRBJ1-3|TRBV4-3|-
CASSQDAGGNTIYF
TGCGCCAGCAGCCAAGACGCAGGGGGGAACACCATATATTTT
>-|TRBJ1-2|TRBV30|-
CAWSVLAGDFYGYTF
TGTGCCTGGAGTGTGTTGGCAGGGGATTTTTATGGCTACACCTTC
>-|TRBJ2-7|TRBV6-5|once
CASSYFLGQGYEQYF
TGTGCCAGCAGTTACTTTCTGGGACAAGGCTACGAGCAGTACTTC
>-|TRBJ1-2|TRBV4-1|-
CASSQGLHYGYTF
TGCGCCAGCAGCCAAGGACTGCACTATGGCTACACCTTC
>TRBD1|TRBJ1-2|TRBV29-1|-
CSDLKTGSYGYTF
TGCAGCGACCTCAAGACAGGGAGCTATGGCTACACCTTC
>-|TRBJ1-2|TRBV4-2|-
CAVGGEKNGYTF
TGTGCTGTAGGGGGGGAAAAAAATGGCTACACCTTC
>TRBD1|TRBJ2-3|TRBV27|-
CASSLSGQGANTQYF
TGTGCCAGCAGTTTATCCGGGCAGGGGGCAAATACGCAGTATTTT
>TRBD2|TRBJ2-5|TRBV27|-
CASSPGGGRQETQYF
TGTGCCAGCAGTCCCGGGGGGGGGCGGCAAGAGACCCAGTACTTC
>TRBD1|TRBJ2-5|TRBV19|-
CASSIGQGQETQYF
TGTGCCAGTAGTATAGGACAGGGACAAGAGACCCAGTACTTC
>TRBD1|TRBJ2-6|TRBV11-2|few
CASSLRETGGSGANVLTF
TGTGCCAGCAGCTTACGTGAGACAGGGGGTTCTGGGGCCAACGTCCTGACTTTC
>-|TRBJ2-4|TRBV6-1|-
CASLFSGLVKNIQYF
TGTGCCAGCCTATTCTCAGGGTTGGTCAAAAACATTCAGTACTTC